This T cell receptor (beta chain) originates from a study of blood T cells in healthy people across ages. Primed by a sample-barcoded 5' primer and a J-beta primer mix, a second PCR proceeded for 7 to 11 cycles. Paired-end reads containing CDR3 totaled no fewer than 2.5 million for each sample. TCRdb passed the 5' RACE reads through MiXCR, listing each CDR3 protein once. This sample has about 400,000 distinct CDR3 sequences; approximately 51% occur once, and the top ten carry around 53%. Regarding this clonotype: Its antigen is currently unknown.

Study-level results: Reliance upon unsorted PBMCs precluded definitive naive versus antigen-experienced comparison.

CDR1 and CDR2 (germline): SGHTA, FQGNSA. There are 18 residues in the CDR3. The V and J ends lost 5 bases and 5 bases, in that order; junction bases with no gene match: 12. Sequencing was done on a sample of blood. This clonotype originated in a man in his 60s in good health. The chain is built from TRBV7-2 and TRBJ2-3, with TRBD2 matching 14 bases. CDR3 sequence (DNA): TGTGCCAGCAGCCCGCCGGGACTAGCGGGAGTTGGGGGAGATACGCAGTATTTT. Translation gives CASSPPGLAGVGGDTQYF.